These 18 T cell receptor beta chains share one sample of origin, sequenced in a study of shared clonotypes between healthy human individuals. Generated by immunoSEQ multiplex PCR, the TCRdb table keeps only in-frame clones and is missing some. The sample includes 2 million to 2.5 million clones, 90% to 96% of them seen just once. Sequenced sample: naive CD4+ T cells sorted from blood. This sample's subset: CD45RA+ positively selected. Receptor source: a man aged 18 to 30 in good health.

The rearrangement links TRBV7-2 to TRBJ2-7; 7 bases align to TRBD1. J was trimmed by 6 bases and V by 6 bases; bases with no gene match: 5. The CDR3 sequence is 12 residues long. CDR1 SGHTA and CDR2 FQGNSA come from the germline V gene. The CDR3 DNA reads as TGTGCCAGCAGACGACAGGGTCCCGAGCAGTACTTC. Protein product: CASRRQGPEQYF.

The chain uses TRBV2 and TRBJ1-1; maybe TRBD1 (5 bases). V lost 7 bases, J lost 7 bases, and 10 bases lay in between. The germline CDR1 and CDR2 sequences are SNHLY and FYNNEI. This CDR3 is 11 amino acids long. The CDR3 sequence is CASKRQSEAFF. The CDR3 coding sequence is TGTGCCAGCAAACGACAGAGTGAAGCTTTCTTT.

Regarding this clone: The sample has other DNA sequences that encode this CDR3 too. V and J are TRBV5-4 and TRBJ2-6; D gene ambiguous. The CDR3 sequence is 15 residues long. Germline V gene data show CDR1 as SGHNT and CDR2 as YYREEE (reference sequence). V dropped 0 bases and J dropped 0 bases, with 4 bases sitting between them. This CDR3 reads CASSLDISGANVLTF. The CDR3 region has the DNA TGTGCCAGCAGCTTGGACATCTCTGGGGCCAACGTCCTGACTTTC.

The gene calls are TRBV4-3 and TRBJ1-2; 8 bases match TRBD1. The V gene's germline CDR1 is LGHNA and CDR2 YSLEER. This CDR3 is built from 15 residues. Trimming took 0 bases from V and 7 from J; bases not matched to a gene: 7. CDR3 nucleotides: TGCGCCAGCAGCCAAGAGGTGCAGGGGGCAATTGGCTACACCTTC. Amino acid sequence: CASSQEVQGAIGYTF.

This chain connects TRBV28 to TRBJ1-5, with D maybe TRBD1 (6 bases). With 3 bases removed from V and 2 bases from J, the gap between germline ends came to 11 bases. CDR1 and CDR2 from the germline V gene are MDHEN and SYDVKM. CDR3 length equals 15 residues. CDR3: CASSFGRQGNQPQHF. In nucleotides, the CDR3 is TGTGCCAGCAGTTTCGGGCGACAGGGCAATCAGCCCCAGCATTTT.

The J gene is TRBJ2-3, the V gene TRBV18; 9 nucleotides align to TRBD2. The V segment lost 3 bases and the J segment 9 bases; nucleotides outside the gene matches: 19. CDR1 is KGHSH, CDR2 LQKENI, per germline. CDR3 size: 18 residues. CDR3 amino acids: CASSPIGGVAGDSPTQYF. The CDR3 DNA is TGTGCCAGCTCACCCATTGGTGGGGTAGCGGGGGATTCCCCAACGCAGTATTTT.

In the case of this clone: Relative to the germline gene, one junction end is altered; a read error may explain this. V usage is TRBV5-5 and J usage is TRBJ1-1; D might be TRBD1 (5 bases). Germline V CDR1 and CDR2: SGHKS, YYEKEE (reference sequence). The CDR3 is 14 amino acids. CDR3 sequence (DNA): TGTGCCAGCATCTTGGGACCGATGAACACTGAAGCTTTCTTT. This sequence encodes CASILGPMNTEAFF.

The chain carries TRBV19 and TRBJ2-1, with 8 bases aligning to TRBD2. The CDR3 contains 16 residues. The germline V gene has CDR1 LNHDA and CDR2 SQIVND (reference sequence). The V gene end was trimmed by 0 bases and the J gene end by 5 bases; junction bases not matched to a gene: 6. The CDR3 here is CASSIEAGGGHNEQFF. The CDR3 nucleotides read TGTGCCAGTAGTATAGAGGCGGGGGGCGGCCACAATGAGCAGTTCTTC.

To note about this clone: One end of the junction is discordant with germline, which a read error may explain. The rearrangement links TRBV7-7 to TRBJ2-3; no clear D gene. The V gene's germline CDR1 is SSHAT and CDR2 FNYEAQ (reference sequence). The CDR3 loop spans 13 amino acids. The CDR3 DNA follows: TGTGCTAGCAGCTTAGCAGCCCAAGATACGCAGTATTTT. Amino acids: CASSLAAQDTQYF. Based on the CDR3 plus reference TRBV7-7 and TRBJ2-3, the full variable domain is GAGVSQSPRYKVTKRGQDVTLRCDPISSHATLYWYQQALGQGPEFLTYFNYEAQPDKSGLPSDRFSAERPEGSISTLTIQRTEQRDSAMYRCASSLAAQDTQYFGPGTRLTVL.

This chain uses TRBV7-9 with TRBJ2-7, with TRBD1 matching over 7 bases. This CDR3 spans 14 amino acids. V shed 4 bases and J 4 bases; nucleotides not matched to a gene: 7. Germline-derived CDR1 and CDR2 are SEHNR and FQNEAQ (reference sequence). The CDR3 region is CASSSGTARYEQYF. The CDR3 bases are TGTGCCAGCAGCTCGGGGACAGCCAGGTACGAGCAGTACTTC.

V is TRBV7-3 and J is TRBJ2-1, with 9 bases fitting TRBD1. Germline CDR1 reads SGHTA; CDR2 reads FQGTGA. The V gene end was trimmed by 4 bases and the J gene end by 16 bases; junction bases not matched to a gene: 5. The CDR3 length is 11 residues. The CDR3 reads CASSSLTGGFF. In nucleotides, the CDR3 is TGTGCCAGCAGCTCCTTGACAGGGGGATTCTTC. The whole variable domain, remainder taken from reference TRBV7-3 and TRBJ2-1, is GAGVSQTPSNKVTEKGKYVELRCDPISGHTALYWYRQSLGQGPEFLIYFQGTGAADDSGLPNDRFFAVRPEGSVSTLKIQRTERGDSAVYLCASSSLTGGFFGPGTRLTVL.

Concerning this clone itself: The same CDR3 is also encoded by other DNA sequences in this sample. The CDR3 sequence: CASSVDSSTYEQYF. CDR3 nucleotide sequence: TGTGCCAGCAGCGTAGACAGTTCCACCTACGAGCAGTACTTC. The chain recombines TRBV9 with TRBJ2-7; D remains unclear. CDR1 and CDR2 from the germline V gene are SGDLS and YYNGEE. This CDR3 comprises 14 residues. Trimming left V 0 bases short and J 2 bases short, with 9 bases between.

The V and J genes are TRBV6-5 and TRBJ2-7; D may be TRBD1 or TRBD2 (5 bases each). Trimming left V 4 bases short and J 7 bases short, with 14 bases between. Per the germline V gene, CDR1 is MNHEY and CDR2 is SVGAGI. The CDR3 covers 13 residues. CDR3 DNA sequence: TGTGCCAGCAGTTCGATCGGGGCGCGAGAGCAGTACTTC. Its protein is CASSSIGAREQYF.

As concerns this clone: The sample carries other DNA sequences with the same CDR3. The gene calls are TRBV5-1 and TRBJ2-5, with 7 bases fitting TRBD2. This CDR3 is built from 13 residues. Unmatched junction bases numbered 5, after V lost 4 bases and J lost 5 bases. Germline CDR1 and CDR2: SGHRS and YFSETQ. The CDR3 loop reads CASSAGVGETQYF. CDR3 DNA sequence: TGCGCCAGCAGCGCGGGAGTAGGCGAGACCCAGTACTTC.

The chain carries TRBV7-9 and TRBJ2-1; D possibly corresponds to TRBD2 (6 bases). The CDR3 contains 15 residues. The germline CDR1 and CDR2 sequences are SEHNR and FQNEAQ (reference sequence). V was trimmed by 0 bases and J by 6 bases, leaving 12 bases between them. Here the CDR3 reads CASSLARDPPNEQFF. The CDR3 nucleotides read TGTGCCAGCAGCTTAGCGCGGGACCCCCCCAATGAGCAGTTCTTC. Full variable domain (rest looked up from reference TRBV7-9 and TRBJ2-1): DTGVSQNPRHKITKRGQNVTFRCDPISEHNRLYWYRQTLGQGPEFLTYFQNEAQLEKSRLLSDRFSAERPKGSFSTLEIQRTEQGDSAMYLCASSLARDPPNEQFFGPGTRLTVL.

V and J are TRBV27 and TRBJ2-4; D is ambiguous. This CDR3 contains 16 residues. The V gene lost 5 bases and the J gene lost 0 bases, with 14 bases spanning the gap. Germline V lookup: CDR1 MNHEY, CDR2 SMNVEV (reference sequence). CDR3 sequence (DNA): TGTGCCAGCAGTGTCGACCGAAGTCAAGCCAAAAACATTCAGTACTTC. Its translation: CASSVDRSQAKNIQYF.

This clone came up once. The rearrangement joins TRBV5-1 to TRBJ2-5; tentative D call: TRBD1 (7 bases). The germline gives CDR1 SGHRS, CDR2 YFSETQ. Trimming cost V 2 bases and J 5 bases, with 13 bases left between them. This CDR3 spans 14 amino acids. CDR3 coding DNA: TGCGCCAGCAGCTTCCGGGACAGCGGGGAGACCCAGTACTTC. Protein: CASSFRDSGETQYF.

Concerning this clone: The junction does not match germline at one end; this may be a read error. CDR3 sequence (DNA): TGTGCTAGCACCAGTGGGGTGGAACAAGGCTACACCTTC. Amino acid sequence: CASTSGVEQGYTF. This chain links TRBV7-7 with TRBJ1-2, with unresolved D. CDR3 length: 13 amino acids. Germline V gene sequence: CDR1 SSHAT, CDR2 FNYEAQ (reference sequence).